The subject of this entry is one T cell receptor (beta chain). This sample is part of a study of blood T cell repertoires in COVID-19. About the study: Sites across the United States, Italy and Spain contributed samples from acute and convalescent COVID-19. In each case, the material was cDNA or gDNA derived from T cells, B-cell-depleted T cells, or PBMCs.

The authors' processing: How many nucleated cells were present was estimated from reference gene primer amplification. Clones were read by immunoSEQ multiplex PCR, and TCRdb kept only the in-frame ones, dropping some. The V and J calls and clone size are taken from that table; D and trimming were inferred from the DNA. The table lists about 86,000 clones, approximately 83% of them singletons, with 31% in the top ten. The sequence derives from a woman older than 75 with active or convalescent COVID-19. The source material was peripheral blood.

CDR3: CASSIEGAGNEKLFF. The DNA for the CDR3 is TGTGCCAGTAGTATAGAAGGGGCTGGTAATGAAAAACTGTTTTTT. The genes are TRBV19 and TRBJ1-4; TRBD1 is a possible D gene (5 bases). V was pared by 0 bases and J by 4 bases, with 9 bases between. The CDR3 length is 15 residues. Germline CDR1 LNHDA, CDR2 SQIVND (reference sequence).